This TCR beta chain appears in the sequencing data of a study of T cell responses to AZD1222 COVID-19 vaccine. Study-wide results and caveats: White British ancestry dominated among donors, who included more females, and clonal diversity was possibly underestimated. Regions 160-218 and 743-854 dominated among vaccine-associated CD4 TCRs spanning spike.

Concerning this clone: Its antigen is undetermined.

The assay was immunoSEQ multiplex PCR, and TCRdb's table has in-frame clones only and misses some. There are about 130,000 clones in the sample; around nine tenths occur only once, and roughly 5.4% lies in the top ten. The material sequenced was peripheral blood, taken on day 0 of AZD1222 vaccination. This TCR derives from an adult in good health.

This chain's CDR3 is CATKSRGYEQYF. As DNA, the CDR3 is TGTGCCACTAAATCGAGGGGGTACGAGCAGTACTTC. V and J are TRBV3-1 (or the pseudogene TRBV3-2) and TRBJ2-7, with D tentatively TRBD1 (6 bases). This CDR3 region has 12 residues. The germline CDR1 and CDR2 sequences are LGHDT and YNNKEL (reference sequence). The ends were cut back, 10 bases at V and 4 bases at J, with 14 bases in the middle.